The 27 T cell receptor beta chains presented below share a single source sample, sequenced in a study of cytomegalovirus exposure and HLA in healthy donors. It was with 60 Vbeta and 13 Jbeta primers that the PCR ran. Generated by immunoSEQ multiplex PCR, the TCRdb table keeps only in-frame clones and is missing some. The data contain 150,000 to 200,000 clones, approximately 80% of them singletons. Source material: PBMCs. All receptors come from a girl under 18 in good health and CMV-seropositive.

This chain links TRBV10-3 with TRBJ2-1; D may be TRBD1 (5 bases). Germline CDR1 ENHRY, CDR2 SYGVKD. This CDR3 contains 16 residues. Trimming cost V 5 bases and J 2 bases, with 16 bases left between them. The CDR3 sequence: CAISLKGIGPYNEQFF. CDR3 DNA: TGTGCCATCAGTCTTAAGGGGATTGGACCCTACAATGAGCAGTTCTTC.

The V call is TRBV27, the J call TRBJ2-1, with 10 bases that match TRBD2. V trimming: 2 bases; J trimming: 6 bases; junction bases outside the gene matches: 7. Germline CDR1 is MNHEY and CDR2 is SMNVEV (reference sequence). The CDR3 spans 16 residues. The CDR3 nucleotides are TGTGCCAGCAGTTTAAGGTCCAGCGGGAGGGCCAATGAGCAGTTCTTC. Translating gives CASSLRSSGRANEQFF.

The chain has TRBV5-1 and TRBJ2-7; D ambiguous. The length of the CDR3 is 14 residues. Trimming took 2 bases from V and 0 from J, leaving 9 bases between them. Per germline, CDR1 SGHRS and CDR2 YFSETQ. This CDR3 reads CASSLNSFSYEQYF. The CDR3 DNA reads TGCGCCAGCAGCTTAAACAGTTTCTCCTACGAGCAGTACTTC. Full variable domain (remainder filled in from reference TRBV5-1 and TRBJ2-7): KAGVTQTPRYLIKTRGQQVTLSCSPISGHRSVSWYQQTPGQGLQFLFEYFSETQRNKGNFPGRFSGRQFSNSRSEMNVSTLELGDSALYLCASSLNSFSYEQYFGPGTRLTVT.

The rearrangement links TRBV19 to TRBJ1-5; D may be TRBD1 (5 bases). From germline, CDR1 is LNHDA and CDR2 SQIVND (reference sequence). Trimming took off 0 bases at V and 0 bases at J, with 12 bases between the two ends. The CDR3 runs 17 residues. As DNA, the CDR3 is TGTGCCAGTAGTATAGATCACAGGCTTTATAGCAATCAGCCCCAGCATTTT. Encoded protein: CASSIDHRLYSNQPQHF.

This clone has just a few counts. V usage is TRBV4-1 and J usage is TRBJ2-7, with 7 bases aligning to TRBD1. This CDR3 comprises 13 residues. Looked up from germline, CDR1 is MGHRA and CDR2 is YSYEKL. V shed 6 bases and J 6 bases; nucleotides not matched to a gene: 8. Here the CDR3 reads CASRKGAYGEQYF. CDR3 sequence (DNA): TGCGCCAGCAGGAAGGGGGCTTACGGCGAGCAGTACTTC.

The rearrangement uses TRBV5-1 and TRBJ1-2; 10 bases are a match to TRBD1. The V gene end was trimmed by 7 bases and the J gene end by 5 bases; junction bases not matched to a gene: 11. From germline, CDR1 is SGHRS and CDR2 YFSETQ. CDR3 length equals 15 residues. CDR3 loop: CASAPAVGQGYGYTF. For the CDR3, the DNA is TGCGCCAGCGCGCCCGCAGTGGGACAGGGGTATGGCTACACCTTC.

This clone was counted a single time. This sequence joins TRBV19 and TRBJ1-5; a weak D match, TRBD1 (6 bases). Germline V CDR1 and CDR2: LNHDA, SQIVND (reference sequence). V was clipped by 3 bases and J by 0 bases, with 12 bases between them. The CDR3 is 16 amino acids. The CDR3 DNA is TGTGCCAGTAGTATCGGGACACCCTATAGCAATCAGCCCCAGCATTTT. Encoded protein: CASSIGTPYSNQPQHF.

The chain recombines TRBV10-3 with TRBJ2-1, with unresolved D. CDR3 length equals 13 residues. In germline, CDR1 is ENHRY, CDR2 SYGVKD. Deletions cut 8 bases from V and 0 bases from J, with 8 bases between. Here the CDR3 DNA reads TGTGCCATCGCCGGAGACTCCTACAATGAGCAGTTCTTC. Encoded protein: CAIAGDSYNEQFF.

The chain is built from TRBV10-3 and TRBJ1-1; perhaps TRBD1 as D (6 bases). The CDR3 length is 14 residues. Trimming stripped 2 bases from V and 5 bases from J, with 12 bases between. From germline, CDR1 is ENHRY and CDR2 SYGVKD. The CDR3 region is CAISEEQGRTEAFF. CDR3 nucleotides: TGTGCCATCAGTGAGGAACAGGGTCGGACTGAAGCTTTCTTT.

This sequence joins TRBV5-1 and TRBJ1-6; TRBD1 might be the D (5 bases). The CDR3 is 15 amino acids. Germline V gene lookup returns CDR1 SGHRS and CDR2 YFSETQ. Trimming stripped 0 bases from V and 9 bases from J, with 13 bases between. Here the CDR3 reads CASSLESGGGSPLHF. The CDR3 DNA follows: TGCGCCAGCAGCTTGGAGTCCGGGGGAGGTTCACCCCTCCACTTT.

The chain uses TRBV19 and TRBJ2-1; possible D gene TRBD1, 5 bases. This CDR3 is built from 14 residues. V shed 5 bases and J shed 5 bases, with 13 bases lying between them. Germline CDR1 and CDR2: LNHDA and SQIVND (reference sequence). The CDR3: CASSQGYTHNEQFF. The CDR3 DNA follows: TGTGCCAGTAGTCAGGGTTACACACACAATGAGCAGTTCTTC.

J is TRBJ2-1 and V is TRBV25-1; D is possibly TRBD2 (5 bases). Germline CDR1 and CDR2: MGHDK and SYGVNS. CDR3 length equals 13 residues. V was clipped by 7 bases and J by 9 bases, with 16 bases between them. The CDR3 loop is CASIFAGSGEQFF. The CDR3, as DNA: TGTGCCAGCATTTTTGCGGGTTCCGGTGAGCAGTTCTTC.

The chain joins TRBV27 to TRBJ2-2, with TRBD2 as a possible D gene (5 bases). V was trimmed by 5 bases and J by 7 bases, leaving 14 bases between them. Per the germline V gene, CDR1 is MNHEY and CDR2 is SMNVEV (reference sequence). The CDR3 runs 14 residues. In DNA form, the CDR3 reads TGTGCCAGCAGTGTCGGAAGACGGGGCGGGGAGCTGTTTTTT. Translated: CASSVGRRGGELFF.

This clone showed up just once. This sequence joins TRBV25-1 and TRBJ2-2, with TRBD1 identical over 9 bases. The germline V gene encodes CDR1 MGHDK and CDR2 SYGVNS. Losses at the gene ends were 6 bases for V and 7 bases for J; bases not matched to a gene: 6. The CDR3 is 14 residues long. The CDR3 sequence: CASRGQGEGGELFF. CDR3 sequence (DNA): TGTGCCAGCAGGGGACAGGGTGAGGGCGGGGAGCTGTTTTTT.

This clone was picked up a small number of times. The chain links TRBV6-5 to TRBJ1-2; D possibly corresponds to TRBD1 (6 bases). In germline, CDR1 is MNHEY, CDR2 SVGAGI. V lost 2 bases and J lost 6, with 10 bases in between. The CDR3 totals 13 residues. CDR3 DNA sequence: TGTGCCAGCAGTTACGTGGGGGCCCATGGCTACACCTTC. The encoded protein is CASSYVGAHGYTF.

This chain uses TRBV25-1 with TRBJ2-1; 8 nucleotides align to TRBD2. V gave up 1 base and J gave up 9 bases; unmatched junction bases: 11. This CDR3 has 16 residues. The V gene's germline CDR1 is MGHDK and CDR2 SYGVNS. CDR3 residues: CASSESAVGRAGEQFF. CDR3 nucleotides: TGTGCCAGCAGTGAATCAGCTGTCGGGAGGGCGGGTGAGCAGTTCTTC.

This chain uses TRBV4-2 with TRBJ2-1; D call uncertain. The V gene's germline CDR1 is LGHNA and CDR2 YNFKEQ. The V end lost 4 bases, the J end lost 0 bases, and 10 bases lay between the germline ends. The CDR3 has 15 amino acids. The CDR3 DNA follows: TGTGCCAGCAGCCCCGCCCCTACCTCCTACAATGAGCAGTTCTTC. It encodes CASSPAPTSYNEQFF.

This clone occurred a few times. V and J are TRBV27 and TRBJ2-3; 8 bases are a match to TRBD2. Trimming at V came to 5 bases and at J to 0 bases, leaving 25 bases not matched to a gene. The germline CDR1 and CDR2 sequences are MNHEY and SMNVEV (reference sequence). CDR3 length equals 22 residues. This chain's CDR3 is CASSDLDSDSPNSGISTDTQYF. The DNA of the CDR3 is TGTGCCAGCAGTGACTTAGATTCGGACAGTCCGAATAGCGGGATTAGCACAGATACGCAGTATTTT.

This sequence joins TRBV19 and TRBJ2-1, with 9 positions matching TRBD2. This CDR3 has 14 amino acids. Germline loops: CDR1 LNHDA, CDR2 SQIVND (reference sequence). V lost 2 bases and J lost 4; bases outside the gene matches: 0. DNA of the CDR3: TGTGCCAGTAGTATACTAGCGGGGTACAATGAGCAGTTCTTC. Translation: CASSILAGYNEQFF.

V gene TRBV27 combines with J gene TRBJ2-1; maybe TRBD1 (7 bases). V shed 1 base and J shed 13 bases, with 14 bases lying between them. Germline CDR1 reads MNHEY; CDR2 reads SMNVEV (reference sequence). The CDR3 runs to 13 residues. This chain's CDR3 is CASSLLGGGFQFF. CDR3 nucleotide sequence: TGTGCCAGCAGTTTATTAGGAGGGGGCTTTCAGTTCTTC.

CDR3 in amino acids: CASSEAPQLGGNTEAFF. For the CDR3, the DNA is TGTGCCAGCAGTGAAGCCCCTCAGCTTGGCGGGAACACTGAAGCTTTCTTT. This chain joins TRBV6-1 and TRBJ1-1; D not resolved. CDR3 length equals 17 residues. Germline loops: CDR1 MNHNS, CDR2 SASEGT. The V end lost 0 bases, the J end lost 1 base, and 15 bases lay between the germline ends.

The V and J genes are TRBV29-1 and TRBJ1-4; tentatively, D is TRBD1 (6 bases). CDR1 SQVTM and CDR2 ANQGSEA come from the germline V gene. The V and J ends lost 6 bases and 4 bases respectively, with 15 bases between them. The CDR3 sequence is 14 residues long. Here the CDR3 reads CSVLGTLDNEKLFF. Here the CDR3 DNA reads TGCAGCGTCCTGGGGACATTAGATAATGAAAAACTGTTTTTT.

This chain links TRBV6-5 with TRBJ1-2; a weak D match, TRBD1 (5 bases). V lost 6 bases and J 2 bases, leaving 13 bases between the germline ends. This CDR3 has 14 amino acids. Per germline, CDR1 MNHEY and CDR2 SVGAGI. Here the CDR3 DNA reads TGTGCCAGCAGCCGGGGGACCGCCAACTATGGCTACACCTTC. This sequence encodes CASSRGTANYGYTF.

V is TRBV5-1 and J is TRBJ1-1; the D is unclear. This CDR3 spans 15 amino acids. Trimming shortened V by 4 bases and J by 3 bases, and 16 bases separated the two germline ends. From germline, CDR1 is SGHRS and CDR2 YFSETQ. The CDR3 coding sequence is TGCGCCAGCAGCCTATGGACGGGATGGCACACTGAAGCTTTCTTT. This translates into CASSLWTGWHTEAFF.

The chain is built from TRBV19 and TRBJ2-3; 10 positions agree with TRBD2. The CDR3 is made up of 18 amino acids. Trimming cost V 0 bases and J 4 bases; bases outside gene matches: 10. Germline V gene lookup returns CDR1 LNHDA and CDR2 SQIVND (reference sequence). The CDR3 here is CASSIEGPSGSSADTQYF. In nucleotides, the CDR3 is TGTGCCAGTAGTATAGAAGGCCCTAGCGGGAGTAGTGCAGATACGCAGTATTTT. Filled out from reference TRBV19 and TRBJ2-3, the complete variable domain reads DGGITQSPKYLFRKEGQNVTLSCEQNLNHDAMYWYRQDPGQGLRLIYYSQIVNDFQKGDIAEGYSVSREKKESFPLTVTSAQKNPTAFYLCASSIEGPSGSSADTQYFGPGTRLTVL.

The CDR3 loop reads CASSEALGPVDSSTTEAFF. The CDR3 DNA reads TGTGCCAGCAGTGAAGCCCTGGGTCCCGTGGACAGCTCTACCACTGAAGCTTTCTTT. The chain carries TRBV2 and TRBJ1-1; a possible D gene is TRBD1 (6 bases). This CDR3 has 19 residues. Trimming took off 0 bases at V and 4 bases at J, with 24 bases between the two ends. From germline, CDR1 is SNHLY and CDR2 FYNNEI.

This clone occurred once. The genes are TRBV9 and TRBJ2-7; D may be TRBD2 (6 bases). This CDR3 has 14 amino acids. From germline, CDR1 is SGDLS and CDR2 YYNGEE. V shed 1 base and J shed 2 bases, with 10 bases lying between them. The CDR3 loop reads CASSVRTGAYEQYF. The DNA for the CDR3 is TGTGCCAGCAGCGTAAGAACGGGGGCCTACGAGCAGTACTTC.